The next 15 T cell receptor beta chains were all read from a single sample in a study of beta chain features in type 1 diabetes. The study reverse transcribed the entire isolated RNA, so it sequenced expressed TCRB transcripts. The assay was immunoSEQ multiplex PCR, and TCRdb's table has in-frame clones only and misses some. Among a few hundred thousand clones listed, about 20% were seen once. The source material was naive CD4+ T cells from blood. These receptors originate from a woman in her late teens or twenties in good health.

This clone has a handful of counts. The J gene is TRBJ1-5, the V gene TRBV7-2; TRBD1 is a possible D gene (5 bases). This CDR3 comprises 16 residues. Germline V lookup: CDR1 SGHTA, CDR2 FQGNSA. The germline V and J ends were trimmed by 1 base and 3 bases, with 13 bases remaining between them. DNA of the CDR3: TGTGCCAGCAGCTTAGTAGCTGGGGCAGTCAATCAGCCCCAGCATTTT. Encoded protein: CASSLVAGAVNQPQHF.

The chain combines TRBV9 with TRBJ2-5; a possible D gene is TRBD2 (6 bases). Germline V gives CDR1 SGDLS, CDR2 YYNGEE. Trimming pared 4 bases from V and 11 bases from J, leaving 21 bases between. This CDR3 region has 14 residues. CDR3 coding DNA: TGTGCCAGCAGCCGTAGCGGAGGGGCGAGAGAGCAGTACTTC. Residues: CASSRSGGAREQYF.

The chain recombines TRBV28 with TRBJ1-5; D is unresolved. The CDR3 runs to 12 residues. The germline V gene has CDR1 MDHEN and CDR2 SYDVKM. The V end lost 10 bases, the J end lost 6 bases, and 13 bases lay between the germline ends. As DNA, the CDR3 is TGTGCCATGGGCCCGACGCGTCAGCCCCAGCATTTT. It yields the protein CAMGPTRQPQHF.

This clone was counted between two and nine times. CDR3 residues: CASSGLAGEFTDTQYF. The CDR3 DNA reads TGTGCCAGCAGTGGACTAGCGGGGGAGTTCACAGATACGCAGTATTTT. V usage is TRBV27 and J usage is TRBJ2-3; TRBD2 matches 13 bases. Germline lookup yields CDR1 MNHEY and CDR2 SMNVEV (reference sequence). The CDR3 runs 16 residues. The ends lost 5 bases at V and 2 bases at J; junction bases unmatched: 4.

The V gene is TRBV5-4, the J gene TRBJ2-5; D gene unclear. The CDR3 is 12 residues long. CDR1 and CDR2 from the germline V gene are SGHNT and YYREEE (reference sequence). The germline V and J ends were trimmed by 4 bases and 2 bases, with 6 bases remaining between them. In DNA, the CDR3 is TGTGCCAGCAGCACTTCACAAGAGACCCAGTACTTC. This codes for CASSTSQETQYF.

This clone has only a few counts. This chain joins TRBV29-1 and TRBJ1-1; a possible D gene is TRBD1 (6 bases). This CDR3 contains 13 residues. Germline loops: CDR1 SQVTM, CDR2 ANQGSEA. Deletions cut 4 bases from V and 4 bases from J, with 13 bases between. The CDR3 nucleotides are TGCAGCGTTGTGTCAGGGGCTGTCACTGAAGCTTTCTTT. Its protein is CSVVSGAVTEAFF.

The chain joins TRBV29-1 to TRBJ2-3, with 16 bases fitting TRBD2. With V trimmed by 7 bases and J by 4 bases, 5 bases remained unmatched. From germline, CDR1 is SQVTM and CDR2 ANQGSEA. The CDR3 is 15 residues long. CDR3 sequence: CSALGTSGGADTQYF. CDR3 nucleotides: TGCAGCGCCCTCGGGACTAGCGGGGGGGCAGATACGCAGTATTTT.

The CDR3, as DNA: TGTGCCAGCAGCGTAGTCCCAAGCCTTGAGCAGTACTTC. Translating it yields CASSVVPSLEQYF. The chain carries TRBV9 and TRBJ2-7; D is unresolved. Germline values: CDR1 SGDLS, CDR2 YYNGEE. The V end was cut by 0 bases, the J end by 7 bases, with 11 bases between. The CDR3 is made up of 13 amino acids.

The chain carries TRBV15 and TRBJ2-5, with 7 bases that match TRBD1. Germline assignment: CDR1 LNHNV and CDR2 YYDKDF (reference sequence). Losses at the gene ends were 2 bases for V and 3 bases for J; bases not matched to a gene: 3. This CDR3 contains 14 residues. CDR3 DNA sequence: TGTGCCACCAGCAGAACCGGGACAGAAGAGACCCAGTACTTC. Its protein is CATSRTGTEETQYF.

This clone has more than one count but fewer than ten. The chain has TRBV10-2 and TRBJ2-6, with TRBD1 matching over 9 bases. Looked up from germline, CDR1 is WSHSY and CDR2 is SAAADI. The CDR3 extends over 15 amino acids. V shed 6 bases and J 0 bases; nucleotides not matched to a gene: 0. The CDR3 region is CASRTGGSGANVLTF. CDR3 in DNA: TGCGCCAGCAGGACAGGGGGCTCTGGGGCCAACGTCCTGACTTTC.

The chain joins TRBV6-1 to TRBJ2-2, with a weak D call TRBD1 (6 bases). The CDR3 runs 14 residues. In germline, CDR1 is MNHNS, CDR2 SASEGT. V dropped 3 bases and J dropped 4 bases, with 9 bases sitting between them. The DNA of the CDR3 is TGTGCCAGCAGTGAGGGACACCTCACCGGGGAGCTGTTTTTT. It specifies CASSEGHLTGELFF.

The V call is TRBV5-6, the J call TRBJ1-5; tentative D call: TRBD1 (6 bases). With 0 bases removed from V and 2 bases from J, the gap between germline ends came to 12 bases. CDR1 SGHDT and CDR2 YYEEEE come from the germline V gene. The CDR3 has 16 amino acids. The CDR3 nucleotides read TGTGCCAGCAGCTTGGCTGGGGCAGGGGGCAATCAGCCCCAGCATTTT. This codes for CASSLAGAGGNQPQHF.

The sample holds a few counts of this clone. The chain couples TRBV5-6 to TRBJ2-5; the D gene is possibly TRBD2 (6 bases). Trimming shortened V by 4 bases and J by 5 bases, and 12 bases separated the two germline ends. The length of the CDR3 is 13 residues. Germline V gene sequence: CDR1 SGHDT, CDR2 YYEEEE. The CDR3 DNA reads as TGTGCCAGCAGCGGGGGGAGGCAGGAGACCCAGTACTTC. This translates into CASSGGRQETQYF. Filled out from reference TRBV5-6 and TRBJ2-5, the complete variable domain reads DAGVTQSPTHLIKTRGQQVTLRCSPKSGHDTVSWYQQALGQGPQFIFQYYEEEERQRGNFPDRFSGHQFPNYSSELNVNALLLGDSALYLCASSGGRQETQYFGPGTRLLVL.

V usage is TRBV30 and J usage is TRBJ2-1, with TRBD2 identical over 7 bases. This CDR3 is 14 amino acids long. Germline assignment: CDR1 GTSNPN and CDR2 SVGIG (reference sequence). With V trimmed by 3 bases and J by 5 bases, 7 bases remained unmatched. CDR3 nucleotide sequence: TGTGCCTGGAGCGACCCCGGGAGGAACAATGAGCAGTTCTTC. It codes for CAWSDPGRNNEQFF.

The rearrangement joins TRBV5-1 to TRBJ2-1, with 13 bases matching TRBD2. Germline assignment: CDR1 SGHRS and CDR2 YFSETQ. The length of the CDR3 is 15 residues. The junction had 5 bases not matched to a gene; V was cut back by 3 bases and J by 8 bases. The CDR3 loop reads CASSSLAGGNDEQFF. The CDR3 nucleotides read TGCGCCAGCAGCTCACTAGCGGGGGGGAACGATGAGCAGTTCTTC.